This TCR beta chain was recovered during a study of blood T cell repertoires in COVID-19. Across the study: Collection of acute and convalescent COVID-19 samples took place in the United States, Italy and Spain. PBMCs, B-cell-depleted T cells, or T cells were the source of the cDNA or gDNA that made up the material.

In the authors' methods: From reference gene primer amplification, estimates of nucleated cell counts were derived. Generated by immunoSEQ multiplex PCR, the TCRdb table keeps only in-frame clones and is missing some. D and trimming were read from the DNA, whereas the V and J calls and clone size are those reported in that table. This table holds around 250,000 clones, about nine tenths found once. CDR1 MNHEY and CDR2 SMNVEV come from the germline V gene (reference sequence). The V end was cut by 0 bases, the J end by 11 bases, with 11 bases between. CDR3 length: 14 residues. The receptor was derived from a woman in her twenties or thirties with active or convalescent COVID-19. The V and J genes are TRBV27 and TRBJ1-6; perhaps TRBD1 as D (6 bases). Sequences were obtained from peripheral blood. CDR3 coding DNA: TGTGCCAGCAGTTTATCGACAGGCCTTCCACCCCTCCACTTT. Translated: CASSLSTGLPPLHF.